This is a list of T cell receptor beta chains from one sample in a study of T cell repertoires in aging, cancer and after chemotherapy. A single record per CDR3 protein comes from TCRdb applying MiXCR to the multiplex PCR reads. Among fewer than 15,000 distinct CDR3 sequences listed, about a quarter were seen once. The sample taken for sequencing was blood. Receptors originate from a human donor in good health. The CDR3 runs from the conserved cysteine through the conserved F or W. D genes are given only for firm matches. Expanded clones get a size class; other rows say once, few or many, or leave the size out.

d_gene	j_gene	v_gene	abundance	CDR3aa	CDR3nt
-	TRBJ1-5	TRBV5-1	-	CASSLEGPPYVYLHQPQHF	TGCGCCAGCAGCTTGGAGGGTCCTCCTTATGTGTATTTACATCAGCCCCAGCATTTT
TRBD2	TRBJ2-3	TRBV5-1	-	CASSFSGQDTDTQYF	TGCGCCAGCAGCTTTAGCGGGCAAGACACAGATACGCAGTATTTT
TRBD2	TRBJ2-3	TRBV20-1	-	CSARATSGPSSSTDTQYF	TGCAGTGCTAGAGCGACTAGCGGGCCTTCTTCTAGCACAGATACGCAGTATTTT
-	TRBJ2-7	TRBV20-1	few	CSARRRGQGYEQYF	TGCAGTGCTAGAAGGCGCGGACAAGGATACGAGCAGTACTTC
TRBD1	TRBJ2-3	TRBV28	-	CASSTRQGKGADTQYF	TGTGCCAGCAGTACTCGACAGGGGAAGGGAGCAGATACGCAGTATTTT
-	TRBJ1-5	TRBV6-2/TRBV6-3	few	CASSYSFTSNQPQHF	TGTGCCAGCAGTTACTCGTTCACTAGCAATCAGCCCCAGCATTTT
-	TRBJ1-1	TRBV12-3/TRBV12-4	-	CAFRGEANTEAFF	TGTGCCTTTCGGGGGGAGGCAAACACTGAAGCTTTCTTT
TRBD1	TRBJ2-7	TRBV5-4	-	CASSSYDRASYEQYF	TGTGCCAGCAGCTCCTACGACAGGGCATCCTACGAGCAGTACTTC
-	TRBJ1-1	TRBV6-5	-	CASSRNTEAFF	TGTGCCAGCAGCAGAAACACTGAAGCTTTCTTT
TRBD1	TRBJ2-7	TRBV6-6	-	CASSEAFWGQGQQYF	TGTGCCAGCAGTGAAGCGTTTTGGGGACAGGGGCAGCAGTACTTC
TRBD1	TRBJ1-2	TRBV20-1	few	CSASRQGHNGYTF	TGCAGTGCTAGTAGACAGGGGCACAATGGCTACACCTTC
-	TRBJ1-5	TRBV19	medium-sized	CASSIRAVYYSNQPQHF	TGTGCCAGTAGTATTAGGGCAGTATATTATAGCAATCAGCCCCAGCATTTT
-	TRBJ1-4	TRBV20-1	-	CSAREGSVGLNEKLFF	TGCAGTGCTAGAGAAGGCTCGGTGGGGCTGAATGAAAAACTGTTTTTT
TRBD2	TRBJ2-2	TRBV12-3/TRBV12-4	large	CASSLTGGTGELFF	TGTGCCAGCAGTTTAACGGGGGGGACCGGGGAGCTGTTTTTT
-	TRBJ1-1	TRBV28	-	CASSLWSGVGEAFF	TGTGCCAGCAGTTTATGGTCAGGGGTGGGTGAAGCTTTCTTT
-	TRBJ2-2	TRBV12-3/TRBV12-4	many	CASSWALAPLWTGELFF	TGTGCCAGCAGTTGGGCACTCGCCCCCTTGTGGACCGGGGAGCTGTTTTTT
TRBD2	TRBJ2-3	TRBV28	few	CASSFGGLARTDTQYF	TGTGCCAGCAGTTTTGGGGGACTAGCGCGCACAGATACGCAGTATTTT